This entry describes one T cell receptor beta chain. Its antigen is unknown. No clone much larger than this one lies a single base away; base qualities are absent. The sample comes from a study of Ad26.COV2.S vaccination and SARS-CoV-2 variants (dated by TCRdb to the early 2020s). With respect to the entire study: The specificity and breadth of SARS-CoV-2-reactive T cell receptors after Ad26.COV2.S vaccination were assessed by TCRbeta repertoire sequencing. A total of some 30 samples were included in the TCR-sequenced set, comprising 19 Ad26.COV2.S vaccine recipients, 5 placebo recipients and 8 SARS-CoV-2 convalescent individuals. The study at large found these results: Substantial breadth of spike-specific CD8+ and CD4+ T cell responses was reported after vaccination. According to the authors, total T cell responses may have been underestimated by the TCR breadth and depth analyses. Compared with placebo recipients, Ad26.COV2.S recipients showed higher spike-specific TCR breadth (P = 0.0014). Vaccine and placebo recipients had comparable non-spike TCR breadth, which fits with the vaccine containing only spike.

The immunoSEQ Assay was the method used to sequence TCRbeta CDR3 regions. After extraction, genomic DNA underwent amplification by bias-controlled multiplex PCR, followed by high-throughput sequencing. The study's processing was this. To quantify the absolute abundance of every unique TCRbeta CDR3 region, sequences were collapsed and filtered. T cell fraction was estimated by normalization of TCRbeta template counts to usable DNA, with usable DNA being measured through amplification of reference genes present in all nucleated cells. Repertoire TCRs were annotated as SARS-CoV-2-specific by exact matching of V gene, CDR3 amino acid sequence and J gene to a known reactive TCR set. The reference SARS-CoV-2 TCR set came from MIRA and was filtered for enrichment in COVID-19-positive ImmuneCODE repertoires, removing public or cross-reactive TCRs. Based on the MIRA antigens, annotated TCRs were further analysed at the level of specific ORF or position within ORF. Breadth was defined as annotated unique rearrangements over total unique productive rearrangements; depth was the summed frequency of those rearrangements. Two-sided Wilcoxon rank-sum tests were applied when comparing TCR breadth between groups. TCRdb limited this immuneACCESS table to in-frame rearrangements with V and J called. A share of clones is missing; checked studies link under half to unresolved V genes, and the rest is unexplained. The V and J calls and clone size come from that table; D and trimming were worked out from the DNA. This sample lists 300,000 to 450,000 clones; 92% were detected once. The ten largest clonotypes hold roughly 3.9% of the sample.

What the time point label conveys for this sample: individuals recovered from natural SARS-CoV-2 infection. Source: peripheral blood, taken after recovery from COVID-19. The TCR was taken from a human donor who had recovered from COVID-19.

CDR3 sequence: CASSEGTSGGNRETQYF. The DNA is TGTGCCAGCAGTGAAGGGACTAGCGGGGGGAATAGGGAGACCCAGTACTTC. The chain links TRBV2 with TRBJ2-5; TRBD2 aligns with 14 central bases. In the germline V gene, CDR1 corresponds to SNHLY and CDR2 to FYNNEI. The CDR3 numbers 17 residues from cysteine through phenylalanine. Only CDR3 DNA is held: 51 bases, read in frame from base 1. Here V drops 1 base and J drops 5 bases, and the junction holds 6 bases not matched to any gene.